The 14 T cell receptor beta chains given below trace back to one sample, sequenced in a study of T cell repertoires in cytomegalovirus infection. TCRdb re-called the reads with MiXCR, one entry per CDR3 protein. The sample has hundreds of thousands of distinct CDR3 sequences; about 40% are singletons. The specimen sequenced was PBMCs. These receptors were collected from a human donor in good health (CMV status not recorded). Some clones in this sample may be carry-over from other donors' samples.

The sample holds many counts of this clonotype. The chain couples TRBV7-8 to TRBJ2-1, with D possibly being TRBD2 (5 bases). CDR1 is SGHVS, CDR2 FQNEAQ, per germline. The V end was cut by 0 bases, the J end by 9 bases, with 18 bases between. The CDR3 totals 16 residues. CDR3 in DNA: TGTGCCAGCAGCTTAGCGTTCGTGGGAGAAGGCAGTGAGCAGTTCTTC. It specifies CASSLAFVGEGSEQFF.

This clonotype came up a few times. The genes are TRBV13 and TRBJ1-2, with D tentatively TRBD1 (5 bases). The CDR3 consists of 16 residues. Trimming took off 0 bases at V and 0 bases at J, with 11 bases between the two ends. The germline V gene has CDR1 PRHDT and CDR2 FYEKMQ (reference sequence). The CDR3 DNA reads TGTGCCAGCAGCTTAGGCGCCACAGGAGCTAACTATGGCTACACCTTC. It encodes CASSLGATGANYGYTF.

The sample holds a few counts of this clonotype. The J gene is TRBJ2-2, the V gene TRBV6-6, with 8 bases identical to TRBD1. Germline V gives CDR1 MNHNY, CDR2 SVGAGI (reference sequence). Losses at the gene ends were 2 bases for V and 5 bases for J; bases not matched to a gene: 4. The CDR3 sequence is 15 residues long. Here the CDR3 reads CASSYDRGRTGELFF. DNA of the CDR3: TGTGCCAGCAGTTACGACAGGGGTCGGACCGGGGAGCTGTTTTTT.

The rearrangement joins TRBV7-9 to TRBJ2-5, with D possibly matching TRBD2 (5 bases). The CDR3 contains 16 residues. Germline values: CDR1 SEHNR, CDR2 FQNEAQ (reference sequence). The V gene lost 2 bases and the J gene lost 0 bases, with 13 bases spanning the gap. The CDR3 protein is CASSLLEASYQETQYF. The CDR3 DNA reads TGTGCCAGCAGCTTACTGGAGGCTTCGTACCAAGAGACCCAGTACTTC.

The CDR3 sequence is CASSFVGMSNQPQHF. DNA of the CDR3: TGTGCCAGCAGTTTTGTGGGGATGAGCAATCAGCCCCAGCATTTT. The chain is built from TRBV28 and TRBJ1-5; D is undetermined. The length of the CDR3 is 15 residues. Germline V gene sequence: CDR1 MDHEN, CDR2 SYDVKM. With 3 bases removed from V and 1 base from J, the gap between germline ends came to 10 bases.

This clonotype was recorded many times. The chain recombines TRBV6-1 with TRBJ2-1, with 9 bases matching TRBD2. The ends lost 6 bases at V and 8 bases at J; junction bases unmatched: 14. Germline-derived CDR1 and CDR2 are MNHNS and SASEGT. CDR3 length: 16 amino acids. CDR3 DNA: TGTGCCAGCAGCGTACCGCAGCGGGGGGCGCGGGATGAGCAGTTCTTC. Protein sequence: CASSVPQRGARDEQFF.

V gene TRBV28 combines with J gene TRBJ1-1, with D possibly TRBD1 on 5 matching bases. Trimming left V 6 bases short and J 3 bases short, with 11 bases between. The germline gives CDR1 MDHEN, CDR2 SYDVKM. This CDR3 comprises 13 residues. The CDR3 coding sequence is TGTGCCAGCAGCCTACAGGTGTACACTGAAGCTTTCTTT. Its protein is CASSLQVYTEAFF.

This clonotype was counted only a few times. The chain couples TRBV6-2 or TRBV6-3 to TRBJ2-1, with TRBD2 matching over 10 bases. CDR1 MNHEY and CDR2 SVGEGT come from the germline V gene. The CDR3 has 17 amino acids. Germline trimming cut 0 bases from V and 4 bases from J; bases unmatched to any gene: 6. The CDR3 nucleotides are TGTGCCAGCAGTTACTCGAAGGCTAGCGGGGGATACAATGAGCAGTTCTTC. Translation gives CASSYSKASGGYNEQFF.

The gene calls are TRBV19 and TRBJ2-5; tentatively, D is TRBD1 (6 bases). Deletions cut 2 bases from V and 4 bases from J, with 17 bases between. CDR3 size: 16 residues. Germline CDR1 LNHDA, CDR2 SQIVND (reference sequence). The CDR3 spells CASSIMAAGEGETQYF. The CDR3 nucleotides read TGTGCCAGTAGTATAATGGCGGCAGGGGAAGGAGAGACCCAGTACTTC.

This clonotype occurred many times. At one end the junction does not follow the germline gene, possibly because of a read error. The chain recombines TRBV7-7 with TRBJ2-5, with TRBD2 matching 12 bases. Germline V lookup: CDR1 SSHAT, CDR2 FNYEAQ (reference sequence). The CDR3 length is 16 residues. The CDR3 is CASSPGLAGIRETQYF. As DNA, the CDR3 is TGTGCTAGCAGCCCAGGACTAGCGGGGATACGAGAGACCCAGTACTTC.

V is TRBV25-1 and J is TRBJ1-4; D ambiguous. V was shortened by 1 base and J by 4 bases, with 10 bases between the two germline ends. There are 15 residues in the CDR3. Germline V gene lookup returns CDR1 MGHDK and CDR2 SYGVNS. In DNA, the CDR3 is TGTGCCAGCAGTGAATTGCGGAAAAATAATGAAAAACTGTTTTTT. Protein product: CASSELRKNNEKLFF. The full variable domain, with the rest looked up from reference TRBV25-1 and TRBJ1-4, is EADIYQTPRYLVIGTGKKITLECSQTMGHDKMYWYQQDPGMELHLIHYSYGVNSTEKGDLSSESTVSRIRTEHFPLTLESARPSHTSQYLCASSELRKNNEKLFFGSGTQLSVL.

The chain combines TRBV29-1 with TRBJ2-1, with D possibly matching TRBD1 (6 bases). Germline V CDR1 and CDR2: SQVTM, ANQGSEA. The V end lost 7 bases, the J end lost 10 bases, and 14 bases lay between the germline ends. The CDR3 contains 11 residues. CDR3 protein: CSARTDSEQFF. The DNA of the CDR3 is TGCAGCGCTCGGACAGATTCGGAGCAGTTCTTC.

This clonotype occurred a few times. The gene calls are TRBV5-6 and TRBJ1-5; D remains unclear. This CDR3 spans 16 amino acids. Germline V lookup: CDR1 SGHDT, CDR2 YYEEEE. The V and J ends lost 2 bases and 2 bases respectively, with 14 bases between them. CDR3 DNA: TGTGCCAGCAGCTTTTTCAGGACTGAGGGCAATCAGCCCCAGCATTTT. It codes for CASSFFRTEGNQPQHF.

This chain joins TRBV12-5 and TRBJ2-5, with a weak D call TRBD1 (6 bases). V was cut by 1 base and J by 3 bases, with 12 bases left in between. The CDR3 contains 15 residues. Germline loops: CDR1 LGHNT, CDR2 FRNRAP. CDR3 in amino acids: CASGLGDTLEETQYF. The CDR3 region has the DNA TGTGCTAGTGGTTTGGGGGACACCCTCGAAGAGACCCAGTACTTC.